The source of this T cell receptor (beta chain) is a study of cytomegalovirus exposure and HLA in healthy donors. Study outcomes and limitations: The study dropped some indistinguishable V segments, TRBV6-2 and TRBV6-3 among them. TCR beta V- and J-gene trimming, according to a later analysis, was linked to a missense DCLRE1C variant.

Concerning this clone itself: What it binds is unknown.

This CDR3 comprises 15 residues. Primers included in the PCR were 60 Vbeta and 13 Jbeta primers. Profiled with immunoSEQ multiplex PCR; TCRdb holds only in-frame clones, not every one. Among about 130,000 clones listed, approximately 80% were seen once. The source is a woman in her fifties or sixties in good health and CMV-seronegative. This chain connects TRBV21-1 to TRBJ2-2; the table calls TRBD2, which could not be checked here. TRBV21-1 is annotated as a pseudogene. The sequencing input was PBMCs. CDR3 sequence: CASSKCGGETGELFF. Written as DNA, the CDR3 is TGTGCCAGCAGCAAATGCGGGGGTGAGACCGGGGAGCTGTTTTTT.